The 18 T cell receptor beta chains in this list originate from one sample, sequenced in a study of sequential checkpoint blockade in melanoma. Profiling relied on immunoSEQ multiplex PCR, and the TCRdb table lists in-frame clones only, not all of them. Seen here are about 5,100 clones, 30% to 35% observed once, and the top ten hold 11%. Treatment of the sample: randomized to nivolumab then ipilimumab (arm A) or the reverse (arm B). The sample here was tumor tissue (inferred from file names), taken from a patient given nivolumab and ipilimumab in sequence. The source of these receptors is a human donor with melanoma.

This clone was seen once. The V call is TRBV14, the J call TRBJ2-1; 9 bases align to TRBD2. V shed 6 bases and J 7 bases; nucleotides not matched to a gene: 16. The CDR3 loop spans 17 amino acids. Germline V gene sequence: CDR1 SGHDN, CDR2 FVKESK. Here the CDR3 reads CASRTKWREGDGNEQFF. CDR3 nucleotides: TGTGCCAGCAGAACCAAGTGGCGGGAGGGGGATGGGAATGAGCAGTTCTTC.

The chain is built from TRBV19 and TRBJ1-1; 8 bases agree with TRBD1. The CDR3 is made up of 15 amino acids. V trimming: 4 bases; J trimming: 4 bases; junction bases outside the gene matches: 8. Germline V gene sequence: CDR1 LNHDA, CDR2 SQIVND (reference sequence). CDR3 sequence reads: CASSTYRGLVTEAFF. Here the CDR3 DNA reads TGTGCCAGTAGTACCTACAGGGGGTTGGTCACTGAAGCTTTCTTT.

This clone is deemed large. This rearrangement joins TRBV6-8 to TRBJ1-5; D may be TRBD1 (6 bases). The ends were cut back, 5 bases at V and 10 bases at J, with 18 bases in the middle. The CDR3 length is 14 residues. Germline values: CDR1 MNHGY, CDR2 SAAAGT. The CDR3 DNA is TGTGCCAGCAGTGCGGGGGAGGGGGGTTATCCCCAGCATTTT. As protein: CASSAGEGGYPQHF.

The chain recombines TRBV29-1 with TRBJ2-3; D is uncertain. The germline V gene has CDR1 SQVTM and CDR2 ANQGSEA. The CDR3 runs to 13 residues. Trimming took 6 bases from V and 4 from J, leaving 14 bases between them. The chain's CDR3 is CSVASVGSDTQYF. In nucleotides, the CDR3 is TGCAGCGTGGCTTCGGTGGGTTCAGATACGCAGTATTTT.

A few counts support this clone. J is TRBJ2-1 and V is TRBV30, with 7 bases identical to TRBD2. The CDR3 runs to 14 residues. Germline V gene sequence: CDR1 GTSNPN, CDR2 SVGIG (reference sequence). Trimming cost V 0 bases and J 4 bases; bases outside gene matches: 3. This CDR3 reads CAWSVLARYNEQFF. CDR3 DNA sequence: TGTGCCTGGAGTGTACTAGCGAGGTACAATGAGCAGTTCTTC.

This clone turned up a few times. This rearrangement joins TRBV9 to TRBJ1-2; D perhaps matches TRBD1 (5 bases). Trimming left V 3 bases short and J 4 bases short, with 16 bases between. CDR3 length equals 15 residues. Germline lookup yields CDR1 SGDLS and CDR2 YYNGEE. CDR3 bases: TGTGCCAGCAGCGCCGGGACTGCGGGTGGCTATGGCTACACCTTC. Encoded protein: CASSAGTAGGYGYTF.

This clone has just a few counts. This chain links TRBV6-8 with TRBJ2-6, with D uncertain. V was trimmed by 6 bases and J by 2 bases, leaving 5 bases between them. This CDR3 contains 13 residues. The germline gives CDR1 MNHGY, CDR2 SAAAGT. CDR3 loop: CASSLTGANVLTF. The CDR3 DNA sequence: TGTGCCAGCAGCCTAACTGGGGCCAACGTCCTGACTTTC.

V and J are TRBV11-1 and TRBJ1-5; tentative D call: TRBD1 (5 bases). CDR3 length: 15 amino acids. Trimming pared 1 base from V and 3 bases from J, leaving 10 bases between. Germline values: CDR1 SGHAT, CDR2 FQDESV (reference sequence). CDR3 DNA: TGTGCCAGCAGCTTAGAGGCAGGGATCAATCAGCCCCAGCATTTT. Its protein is CASSLEAGINQPQHF.

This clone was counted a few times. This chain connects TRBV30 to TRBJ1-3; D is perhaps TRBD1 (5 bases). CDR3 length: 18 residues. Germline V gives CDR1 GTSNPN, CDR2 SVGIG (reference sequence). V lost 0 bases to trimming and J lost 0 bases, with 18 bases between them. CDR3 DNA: TGTGCCTGGAGTGTACGGGGAGGGGTAGGATCCTCTGGAAACACCATATATTTT. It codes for CAWSVRGGVGSSGNTIYF.

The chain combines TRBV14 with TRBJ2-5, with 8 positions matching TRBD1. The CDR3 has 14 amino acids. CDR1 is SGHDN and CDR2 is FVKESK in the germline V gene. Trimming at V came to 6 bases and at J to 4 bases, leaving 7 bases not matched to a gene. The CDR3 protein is CASRHGQGGETQYF. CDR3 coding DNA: TGTGCCAGCAGGCACGGACAGGGCGGAGAGACCCAGTACTTC.

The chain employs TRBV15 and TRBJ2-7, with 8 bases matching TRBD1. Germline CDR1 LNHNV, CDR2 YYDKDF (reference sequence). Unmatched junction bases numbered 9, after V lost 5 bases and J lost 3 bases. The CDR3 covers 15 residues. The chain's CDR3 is CATSADRAPNYEQYF. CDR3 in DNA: TGTGCCACCAGCGCGGACAGGGCTCCTAACTACGAGCAGTACTTC.

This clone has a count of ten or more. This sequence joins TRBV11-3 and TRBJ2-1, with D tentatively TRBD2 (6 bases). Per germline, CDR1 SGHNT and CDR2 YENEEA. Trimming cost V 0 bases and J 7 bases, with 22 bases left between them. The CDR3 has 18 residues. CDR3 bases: TGTGCCAGCAGCTTAGAACCGGGACTCCCGTCCAATCCAAATGAGCAGTTCTTC. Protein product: CASSLEPGLPSNPNEQFF.

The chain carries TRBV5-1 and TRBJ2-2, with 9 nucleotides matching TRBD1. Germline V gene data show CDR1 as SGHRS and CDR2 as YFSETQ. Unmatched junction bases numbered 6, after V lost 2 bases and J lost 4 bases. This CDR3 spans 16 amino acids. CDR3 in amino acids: CASSLGTGTSTGELFF. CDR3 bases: TGCGCCAGCAGCTTAGGGACAGGGACAAGCACCGGGGAGCTGTTTTTT.

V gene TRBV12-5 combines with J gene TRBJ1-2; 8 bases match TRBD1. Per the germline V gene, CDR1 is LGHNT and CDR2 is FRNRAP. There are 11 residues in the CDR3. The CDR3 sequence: CAISDREDYTF. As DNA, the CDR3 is TGTGCCATCTCGGACAGGGAGGATTACACCTTC. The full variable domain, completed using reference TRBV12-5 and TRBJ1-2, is DARVTQTPRHKVTEMGQEVTMRCQPILGHNTVFWYRQTMMQGLELLAYFRNRAPLDDSGMPKDRFSAEMPDATLATLKIQPSEPRDSAVYFCAISDREDYTFGSGTRLTVV.

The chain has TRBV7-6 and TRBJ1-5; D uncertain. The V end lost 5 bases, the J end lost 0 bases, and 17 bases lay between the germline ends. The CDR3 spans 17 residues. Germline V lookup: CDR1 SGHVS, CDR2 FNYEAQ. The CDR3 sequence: CASSPIGRAHSNQPQHF. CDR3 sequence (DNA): TGTGCCAGCAGCCCGATTGGGAGGGCCCATAGCAATCAGCCCCAGCATTTT. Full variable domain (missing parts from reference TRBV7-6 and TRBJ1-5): GAGVSQSPRYKVTKRGQDVALRCDPISGHVSLYWYRQALGQGPEFLTYFNYEAQQDKSGLPNDRFSAERPEGSISTLTIQRTEQRDSAMYRCASSPIGRAHSNQPQHFGDGTRLSIL.

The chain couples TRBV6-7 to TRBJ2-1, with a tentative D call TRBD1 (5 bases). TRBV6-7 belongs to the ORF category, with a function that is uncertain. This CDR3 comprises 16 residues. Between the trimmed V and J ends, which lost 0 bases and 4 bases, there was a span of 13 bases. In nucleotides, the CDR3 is TGTGCCAGCAGTTACTCTTCAGGGTCGAGATACAATGAGCAGTTCTTC. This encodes CASSYSSGSRYNEQFF.

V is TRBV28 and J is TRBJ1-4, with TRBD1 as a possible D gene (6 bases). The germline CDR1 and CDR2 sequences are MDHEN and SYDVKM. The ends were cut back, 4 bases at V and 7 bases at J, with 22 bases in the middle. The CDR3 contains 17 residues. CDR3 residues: CASSSTDPGAWAEKLFF. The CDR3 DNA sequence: TGTGCCAGCAGTTCGACCGACCCGGGGGCGTGGGCTGAAAAACTGTTTTTT.

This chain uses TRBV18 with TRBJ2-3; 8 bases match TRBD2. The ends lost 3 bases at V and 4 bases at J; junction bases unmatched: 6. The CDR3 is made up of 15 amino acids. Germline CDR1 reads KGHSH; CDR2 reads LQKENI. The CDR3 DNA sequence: TGTGCCAGCTCACCCGAGGGACTAGTTTCAGATACGCAGTATTTT. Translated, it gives CASSPEGLVSDTQYF.